This TCR beta chain appears in the sequencing data of a study of post-analysis software for immune sequencing data. Study summary: Several disease courses (relapsing-remitting, secondary progressive and progressive-relapsing) of multiple sclerosis were included.

Whole-study results and caveats: Comparison with controls showed significantly lower normalized Chao1 diversity in multiple sclerosis patients. Strong co-clustering by F measure linked samples that shared a preparation batch.

Unique molecular identifiers were carried by the TCR beta cDNA libraries. Input amounts of about 0.85 to 10 million T cells were used. These gave 500,000 or so cDNA molecules, so each molecule approximated one T cell. TCRdb called the PCR reads again in MiXCR, with one record for every CDR3 protein. The data show about 460,000 distinct CDR3 sequences, approximately 45% seen once. This clonotype occurred a few times. Its target is unknown. This clonotype was obtained from a girl between 5 and 17 years old with multiple sclerosis. The sequenced sample was blood.

DNA of the CDR3: TGTGCCAGCACCTCGACTACTTTGACAGATACGCAGTATTTT. It yields the protein CASTSTTLTDTQYF. The chain couples TRBV12-3 or TRBV12-4 to TRBJ2-3, with a weak D call TRBD2 (5 bases). Trimming removed 7 bases at V and 3 bases at J, with 14 bases between. The CDR3 is made up of 14 amino acids.